This T cell receptor beta chain emerged from a study of T-cell memory formation after mild COVID-19. CDR1 is MNHEY, CDR2 SVGAGI, per germline. The CDR3 is made up of 14 amino acids. Comment on this clonotype: At one of its ends the junction is not consistent with the germline gene, which may arise from a read error.

TCRdb itself ran the 5' RACE reads through MiXCR, one entry per CDR3 protein. This table holds about 260,000 distinct CDR3 sequences, roughly 16% found once. The specimen sequenced was PBMCs or a T cell subset sorted from them (not recorded which). The sequence was obtained from a man aged 18 to 29 who had mild COVID-19 (a few samples of this study predate the infection). Cell type and time point are not known. V is TRBV6-5 and J is TRBJ2-3; tentatively, D is TRBD2 (6 bases). The CDR3 loop reads CASSYGTLTDTQNF. DNA for the CDR3: TGTGCCAGCAGTTACGGGACTCTCACAGATACGCAGAATTTT.